These 18 T cell receptor beta chains share one sample of origin, sequenced in a study of blood T cell repertoires in COVID-19. Sequencing was performed with immunoSEQ multiplex PCR; in TCRdb, only in-frame clones are kept and a portion is missing. The table has approximately 260,000 clones, about nine tenths seen once; the top ten hold roughly 1.2%. Sequenced sample: PBMCs or T cells enriched from blood (not recorded which). These receptors were taken from a woman aged 40 to 50 with acute COVID-19.

The chain carries TRBV5-1 and TRBJ1-2; D ambiguous. Germline loops: CDR1 SGHRS, CDR2 YFSETQ. The germline V and J ends were trimmed by 4 bases and 2 bases, with 12 bases remaining between them. This CDR3 spans 14 amino acids. CDR3 in DNA: TGCGCCAGCAGCCTGGGAGACACGAACTATGGCTACACCTTC. Its protein product is CASSLGDTNYGYTF.

V usage is TRBV28 and J usage is TRBJ2-4; 8 positions agree with TRBD1. This CDR3 contains 12 residues. Germline-derived CDR1 and CDR2 are MDHEN and SYDVKM. The V gene end was trimmed by 7 bases and the J gene end by 8 bases; junction bases not matched to a gene: 4. CDR3 in amino acids: CASNTDRDIQYF. The CDR3 nucleotides read TGTGCCAGCAACACGGACAGGGACATTCAGTACTTC.

This rearrangement joins TRBV25-1 to TRBJ1-1, with TRBD1 matching over 9 bases. Germline trimming cut 3 bases from V and 1 base from J; bases unmatched to any gene: 3. CDR1 and CDR2 from the germline V gene are MGHDK and SYGVNS. There are 15 residues in the CDR3. This chain's CDR3 is CASSEPGQGNTEAFF. Here the CDR3 DNA reads TGTGCCAGCAGTGAGCCGGGACAGGGGAACACTGAAGCTTTCTTT.

V and J are TRBV18 and TRBJ1-1; a weak D match, TRBD1 (5 bases). The CDR3 length is 15 residues. Trimming stripped 2 bases from V and 6 bases from J, with 16 bases between. Germline V gene sequence: CDR1 KGHSH, CDR2 LQKENI. The CDR3 loop is CASSPAADRGAEAFF. As DNA, the CDR3 is TGTGCCAGCTCACCAGCCGCCGACAGAGGCGCTGAAGCTTTCTTT.

The rearrangement joins TRBV9 to TRBJ1-2, with D perhaps TRBD1 (6 bases). The germline V and J ends were trimmed by 3 bases and 6 bases, with 12 bases remaining between them. Germline CDR1 reads SGDLS; CDR2 reads YYNGEE. The CDR3 contains 13 residues. For the CDR3, the DNA is TGTGCCAGCAGCGGCGGGGGGGCTGATGGCTACACCTTC. The encoded protein is CASSGGGADGYTF.

The chain is built from TRBV27 and TRBJ2-3; 7 bases map to TRBD2. V trimming: 8 bases; J trimming: 3 bases; junction bases outside the gene matches: 11. The CDR3 length is 15 residues. Germline assignment: CDR1 MNHEY and CDR2 SMNVEV (reference sequence). The CDR3 coding sequence is TGTGCCAGCGCGTGGCGGGAGTCGGGAACAGATACGCAGTATTTT. Translated: CASAWRESGTDTQYF.

This chain joins TRBV4-1 and TRBJ2-5; 7 bases agree with TRBD2. Trimming cost V 1 base and J 2 bases; bases outside gene matches: 4. CDR3 length: 15 residues. Per the germline V gene, CDR1 is MGHRA and CDR2 is YSYEKL. CDR3 loop: CASSQVLAEQETQYF. In DNA, the CDR3 is TGCGCCAGCAGCCAAGTTCTAGCGGAGCAAGAGACCCAGTACTTC.

V is TRBV7-9 and J is TRBJ2-3, with TRBD2 matching over 15 bases. CDR1 and CDR2 (germline): SEHNR, FQNEAQ (reference sequence). After removal of 4 bases from V and 5 bases from J, the junction contained 10 bases not matched to a gene. CDR3 size: 18 residues. CDR3 bases: TGTGCCAGCAGCTACGGACTAGCGGGAGGGCCGTGGGGAGATACGCAGTATTTT. The encoded protein is CASSYGLAGGPWGDTQYF.

The chain combines TRBV10-3 with TRBJ1-4; 7 bases match TRBD1. Germline V CDR1 and CDR2: ENHRY, SYGVKD. This CDR3 comprises 15 residues. V trimming: 2 bases; J trimming: 7 bases; junction bases outside the gene matches: 7. CDR3 region: CAISEGDRGGEKLFF. The CDR3 coding sequence is TGTGCCATCAGTGAGGGGGACAGAGGGGGTGAAAAACTGTTTTTT.

Of note for this clone: Sequence at one end of the junction differs from germline and may be a read error. The V and J genes are TRBV6-2 or TRBV6-3 and TRBJ1-4, with D tentatively TRBD1 (5 bases). The CDR3 length is 13 residues. Germline lookup yields CDR1 MNHEY and CDR2 SVGEGT. The CDR3 region has the DNA TGTGCCAGCAGTCCATCGGGGGACCGGGGACTCGATTTT. Its translation is CASSPSGDRGLDF.

The chain carries TRBV4-1 and TRBJ1-1; weak D call: TRBD1 (6 bases). The ends were cut back, 4 bases at V and 0 bases at J, with 15 bases in the middle. This CDR3 has 16 amino acids. Germline-derived CDR1 and CDR2 are MGHRA and YSYEKL. The CDR3 region has the DNA TGCGCCAGCAGCCTCGTATGGGGACAAATGAACACTGAAGCTTTCTTT. It yields the protein CASSLVWGQMNTEAFF.

The chain joins TRBV24-1 to TRBJ1-5, with 9 bases aligning to TRBD1. The CDR3 spans 15 residues. Trimming took 5 bases from V and 4 from J; bases not matched to a gene: 5. CDR1 KGHDR and CDR2 SFDVKD come from the germline V gene. The CDR3 DNA follows: TGTGCCACCAGTGCCGCCGGACAGGGGAATCAGCCCCAGCATTTT. Protein: CATSAAGQGNQPQHF.

The chain combines TRBV7-9 with TRBJ2-7; the match to TRBD2 covers 8 bases. Per the germline V gene, CDR1 is SEHNR and CDR2 is FQNEAQ (reference sequence). The ends lost 5 bases at V and 4 bases at J; junction bases unmatched: 10. This CDR3 contains 15 residues. CDR3 nucleotides: TGTGCCAGCAGCCCACCCCAACTAGCGGCATACGAGCAGTACGTC. Protein: CASSPPQLAAYEQYV.

This chain connects TRBV28 to TRBJ1-5, with TRBD1 matching 8 bases. Germline values: CDR1 MDHEN, CDR2 SYDVKM. After removal of 2 bases from V and 3 bases from J, the junction contained 6 bases not matched to a gene. This CDR3 comprises 16 residues. CDR3 region: CASSLDQGALNQPQHF. CDR3 in DNA: TGTGCCAGCAGTTTAGATCAGGGGGCACTCAATCAGCCCCAGCATTTT.

The rearrangement joins TRBV9 to TRBJ1-4, with 7 bases lining up with TRBD1. This CDR3 is 15 amino acids long. V lost 0 bases to trimming and J lost 7 bases; unmatched junction nucleotides: 6. CDR1 and CDR2 from the germline V gene are SGDLS and YYNGEE. The CDR3 spells CASSVGTGESEKLFF. CDR3 coding DNA: TGTGCCAGCAGCGTAGGCACAGGGGAGTCTGAAAAACTGTTTTTT.

This clone was detected once. The J gene is TRBJ2-1, the V gene TRBV24-1; 10 bases are shared with TRBD2. Trimming removed 4 bases from V and 7 bases from J; junction bases left unmatched: 3. The CDR3 totals 14 residues. CDR1 and CDR2 (germline): KGHDR, SFDVKD. The DNA for the CDR3 is TGTGCCACCAGTGACTATAGCGGGAGGAATGAGCAGTTCTTC. It yields the protein CATSDYSGRNEQFF.

DNA for the CDR3: TGTGCCAGCAGCCGGACAAAGAGCTCTGGAAACACCATATATTTT. This codes for CASSRTKSSGNTIYF. This chain joins TRBV9 and TRBJ1-3; TRBD1 might be the D (5 bases). The CDR3 consists of 15 residues. Trimming took off 4 bases at V and 0 bases at J, with 11 bases between the two ends. The V gene's germline CDR1 is SGDLS and CDR2 YYNGEE.

J is TRBJ2-4 and V is TRBV19; D is ambiguous. Germline V gene lookup returns CDR1 LNHDA and CDR2 SQIVND (reference sequence). Trimming pared 6 bases from V and 1 base from J, leaving 19 bases between. The CDR3 has 17 residues. The CDR3 region is CASSKLLAGLAKNIQYF. The CDR3 DNA reads as TGTGCCAGTAGCAAACTATTGGCCGGGTTGGCCAAAAACATTCAGTACTTC.